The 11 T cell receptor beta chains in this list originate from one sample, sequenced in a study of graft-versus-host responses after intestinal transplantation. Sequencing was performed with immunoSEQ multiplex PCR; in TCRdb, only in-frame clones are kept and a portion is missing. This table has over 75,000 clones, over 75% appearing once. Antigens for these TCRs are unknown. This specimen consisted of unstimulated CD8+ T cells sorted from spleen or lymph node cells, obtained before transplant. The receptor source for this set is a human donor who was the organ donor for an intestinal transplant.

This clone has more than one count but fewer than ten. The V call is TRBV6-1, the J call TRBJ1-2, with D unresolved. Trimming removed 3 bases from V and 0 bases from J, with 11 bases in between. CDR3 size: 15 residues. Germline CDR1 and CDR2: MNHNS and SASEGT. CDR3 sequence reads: CASSDAGVANYGYTF. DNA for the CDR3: TGTGCCAGCAGTGACGCAGGAGTAGCTAACTATGGCTACACCTTC.

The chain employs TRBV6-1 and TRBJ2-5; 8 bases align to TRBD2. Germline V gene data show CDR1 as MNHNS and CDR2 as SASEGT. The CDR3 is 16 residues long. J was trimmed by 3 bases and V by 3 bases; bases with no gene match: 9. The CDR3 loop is CASSDPEAGDEETQYF. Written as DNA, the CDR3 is TGTGCCAGCAGTGATCCGGAAGCGGGGGATGAAGAGACCCAGTACTTC.

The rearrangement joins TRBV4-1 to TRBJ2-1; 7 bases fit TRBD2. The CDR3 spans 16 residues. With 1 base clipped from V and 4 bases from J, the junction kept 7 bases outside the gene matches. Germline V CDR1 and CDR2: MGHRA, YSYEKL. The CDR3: CASSQGRGEVYNEQFF. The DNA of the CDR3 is TGCGCCAGCAGCCAAGGACGGGGGGAAGTTTACAATGAGCAGTTCTTC.

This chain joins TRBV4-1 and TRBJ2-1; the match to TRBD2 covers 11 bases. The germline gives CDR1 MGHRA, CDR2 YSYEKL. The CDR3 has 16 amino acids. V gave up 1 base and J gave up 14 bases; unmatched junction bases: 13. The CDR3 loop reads CASSQGVVTSGGWKFF. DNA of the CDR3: TGCGCCAGCAGCCAAGGAGTGGTCACTAGCGGGGGTTGGAAGTTCTTC.

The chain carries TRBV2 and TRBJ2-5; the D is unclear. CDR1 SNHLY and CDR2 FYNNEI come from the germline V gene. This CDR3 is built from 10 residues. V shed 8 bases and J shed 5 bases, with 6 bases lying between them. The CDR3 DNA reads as TGTGCCAGCGTTAGGGAGACCCAGTACTTC. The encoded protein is CASVRETQYF.

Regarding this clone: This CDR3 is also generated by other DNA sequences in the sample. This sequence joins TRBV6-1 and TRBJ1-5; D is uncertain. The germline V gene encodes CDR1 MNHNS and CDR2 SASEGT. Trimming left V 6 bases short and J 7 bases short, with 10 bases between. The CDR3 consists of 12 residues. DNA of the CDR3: TGTGCCAGCAGGACGTTGGGGCAGCCCCAGCATTTT. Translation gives CASRTLGQPQHF.

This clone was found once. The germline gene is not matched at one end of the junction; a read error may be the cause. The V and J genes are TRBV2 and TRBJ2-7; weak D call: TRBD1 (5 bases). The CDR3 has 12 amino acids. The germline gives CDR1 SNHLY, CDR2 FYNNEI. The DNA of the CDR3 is TGTGCCAGCAGTCCCTTGGCAAGTGACAGTGTCTTC. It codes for CASSPLASDSVF.

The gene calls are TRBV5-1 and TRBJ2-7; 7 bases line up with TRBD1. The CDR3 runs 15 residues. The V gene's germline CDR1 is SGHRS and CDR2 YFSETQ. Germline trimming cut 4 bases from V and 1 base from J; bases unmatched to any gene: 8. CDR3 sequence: CASSTDRAVSYEQYF. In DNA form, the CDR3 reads TGCGCCAGCAGCACAGACAGGGCAGTATCCTACGAGCAGTACTTC.

The CDR3 region has the DNA TGTGCCAGCAGCCTTGAGGCTGAGCAGTTCTTC. It codes for CASSLEAEQFF. This chain uses TRBV7-9 with TRBJ2-1; D gene ambiguous. V lost 5 bases to trimming and J lost 9 bases, with 8 bases between them. Germline loops: CDR1 SEHNR, CDR2 FQNEAQ (reference sequence). CDR3 size: 11 residues.

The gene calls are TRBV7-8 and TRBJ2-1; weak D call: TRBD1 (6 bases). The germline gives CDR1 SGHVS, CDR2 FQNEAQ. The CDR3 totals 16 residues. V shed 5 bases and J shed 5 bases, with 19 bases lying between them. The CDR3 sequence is CASSIYNREGDNEQFF. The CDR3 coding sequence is TGTGCCAGCAGCATATACAACAGGGAAGGGGACAATGAGCAGTTCTTC.

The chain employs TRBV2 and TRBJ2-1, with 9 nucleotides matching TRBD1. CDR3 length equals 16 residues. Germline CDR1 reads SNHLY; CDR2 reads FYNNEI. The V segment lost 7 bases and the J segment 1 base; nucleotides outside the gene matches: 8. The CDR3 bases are TGTGCCAGCAAGCCAAGGGGACAGGGTTCCTACAATGAGCAGTTCTTC. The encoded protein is CASKPRGQGSYNEQFF.